The rows below give T cell receptor beta chains drawn from one sample of a study of blood T cell repertoires in COVID-19. The repertoire was sequenced with immunoSEQ multiplex PCR; TCRdb's copy has only in-frame clones and lacks some. The sample includes roughly 230,000 clones, around 82% of them seen just once. Sequencing was carried out using peripheral blood. These receptors were collected from a man aged 35-49 years with active or convalescent COVID-19. The CDR3 runs from the conserved cysteine through the conserved F or W. The D gene is left open where the match is weak. Size is omitted from some rows. Given values are once, few, many or a class for expanded clones.

cdr3_nt: TGTGCCAGCAGCCAAGACAGGGGGCATCGCGAGCAGTACTTC
cdr3_aa: CASSQDRGHREQYF
j_call: TRBJ2-7
v_call: TRBV7-2
d_call: TRBD1
clone_size: NA

cdr3_nt: TGTGCCAGCAATTCCCAATATGGCTACACCTTC
cdr3_aa: CASNSQYGYTF
j_call: TRBJ1-2
v_call: TRBV12-3/TRBV12-4
d_call: NA
clone_size: NA

cdr3_nt: TGTGCTAGCAGCCCCCAGAACACCGGGGAGCTGTTTTTT
cdr3_aa: CASSPQNTGELFF
j_call: TRBJ2-2
v_call: TRBV7-7
d_call: NA
clone_size: NA

cdr3_nt: TGTGCCAGCAGCTTTTATCCTTCGGATACGCAGTATTTT
cdr3_aa: CASSFYPSDTQYF
j_call: TRBJ2-3
v_call: TRBV7-9
d_call: NA
clone_size: NA

cdr3_nt: TGTGCCAGCAGTGAGAAGAGAGGACAATCTAATGAAAAACTGTTTTTT
cdr3_aa: CASSEKRGQSNEKLFF
j_call: TRBJ1-4
v_call: TRBV6-1
d_call: NA
clone_size: NA

cdr3_nt: TGTGCCAGCAGCCCTCAACAGTTGAACACTGAAGCTTTCTTT
cdr3_aa: CASSPQQLNTEAFF
j_call: TRBJ1-1
v_call: TRBV11-2
d_call: NA
clone_size: many

cdr3_nt: TGTGCCAGCGGGCGGGACAGGGGGCAGGTCGGGGAGCTGTTTTTT
cdr3_aa: CASGRDRGQVGELFF
j_call: TRBJ2-2
v_call: TRBV2
d_call: TRBD1
clone_size: NA

cdr3_nt: TGTGCCAGCAGTGAATATCGCACAGGATATACGCAGTATTTT
cdr3_aa: CASSEYRTGYTQYF
j_call: TRBJ2-3
v_call: TRBV25-1
d_call: NA
clone_size: NA

cdr3_nt: TGTGCCACCAGTGATGCCGGGGGGGCCAATGAGCAGTTCTTC
cdr3_aa: CATSDAGGANEQFF
j_call: TRBJ2-1
v_call: TRBV24-1
d_call: TRBD2
clone_size: NA

cdr3_nt: TGCAGCGTTGAGGCGGGCGCGGGAGGGCCCTACAATGAGCAGTTCTTC
cdr3_aa: CSVEAGAGGPYNEQFF
j_call: TRBJ2-1
v_call: TRBV29-1
d_call: TRBD2
clone_size: NA

cdr3_nt: TGTGCCAGCAGTACGGGACTACTCACAGATACGCAGTATTTT
cdr3_aa: CASSTGLLTDTQYF
j_call: TRBJ2-3
v_call: TRBV2
d_call: TRBD2
clone_size: NA

cdr3_nt: TGTGCCAGCATCAGGAGGATGGGGAGCTCCTACGAGCAGTACTTC
cdr3_aa: CASIRRMGSSYEQYF
j_call: TRBJ2-7
v_call: TRBV5-6
d_call: NA
clone_size: NA

cdr3_nt: TGTGCCAGCAGCATCGGGACTAGCGGCACAGATACGCAGTATTTT
cdr3_aa: CASSIGTSGTDTQYF
j_call: TRBJ2-3
v_call: TRBV4-2
d_call: TRBD2
clone_size: NA

cdr3_nt: TGCGCCAGCAGCTTCCCTTTCGGCGGGAGGTCGGATGAGCAGTTCTTC
cdr3_aa: CASSFPFGGRSDEQFF
j_call: TRBJ2-1
v_call: TRBV5-1
d_call: TRBD2
clone_size: NA

cdr3_nt: TGCAGCGTCGCGGGTGCGGGGATCAGCACAGATACGCAGTATTTT
cdr3_aa: CSVAGAGISTDTQYF
j_call: TRBJ2-3
v_call: TRBV29-1
d_call: NA
clone_size: NA

cdr3_nt: TGTGCCAGCAGCTTTTCAGGGGGCATGAACACCATATATTTT
cdr3_aa: CASSFSGGMNTIYF
j_call: TRBJ1-3
v_call: TRBV5-6
d_call: TRBD1
clone_size: NA

cdr3_nt: TGTGCCAGTAGTCCACGACCGACGAGGGACACTGAAGCTTTCTTT
cdr3_aa: CASSPRPTRDTEAFF
j_call: TRBJ1-1
v_call: TRBV19
d_call: NA
clone_size: NA

cdr3_nt: TGTGCCAGCAGCCTCGGACTTGTCCCCTACGAGCAGTACTTC
cdr3_aa: CASSLGLVPYEQYF
j_call: TRBJ2-7
v_call: TRBV13
d_call: NA
clone_size: once

cdr3_nt: TGTGCCAGCAGTTATGACGGGAGCACCTATAATTCACCCCTCCACTTT
cdr3_aa: CASSYDGSTYNSPLHF
j_call: TRBJ1-6
v_call: TRBV6-5
d_call: NA
clone_size: NA

cdr3_nt: TGCGCCAGCGGTAAACAGGCCCCCCATCAGCCCCAGCATTTT
cdr3_aa: CASGKQAPHQPQHF
j_call: TRBJ1-5
v_call: TRBV10-2
d_call: NA
clone_size: NA

cdr3_nt: TGTGCCAGCAGTTTAGGCTCGGGTGCGGGGACCGGGGAGCTGTTTTTT
cdr3_aa: CASSLGSGAGTGELFF
j_call: TRBJ2-2
v_call: TRBV27
d_call: NA
clone_size: NA

cdr3_nt: TGCAGCGTCGCCGGGACTTGGAACACCGGGGAGCTGTTTTTT
cdr3_aa: CSVAGTWNTGELFF
j_call: TRBJ2-2
v_call: TRBV29-1
d_call: NA
clone_size: NA

cdr3_nt: TGTGCCAGCAGCTTAGATTCCGGGACAGCTCATTACGAGCAGTACTTC
cdr3_aa: CASSLDSGTAHYEQYF
j_call: TRBJ2-7
v_call: TRBV7-6
d_call: TRBD1
clone_size: NA

cdr3_nt: TGTGCCAGCTCACCGACGACTAGCGTTGTGGATGAGCAGTTCTTC
cdr3_aa: CASSPTTSVVDEQFF
j_call: TRBJ2-1
v_call: TRBV18
d_call: TRBD2
clone_size: once

cdr3_nt: TGTGCCAGCCAGCTCGGGTTCACTGAAGCTTTCTTT
cdr3_aa: CASQLGFTEAFF
j_call: TRBJ1-1
v_call: TRBV2
d_call: NA
clone_size: NA

cdr3_nt: TGTGCCAGCAGCGCATCCCCCCCCGGAACAGCAAATGAAAAACTGTTTTTT
cdr3_aa: CASSASPPGTANEKLFF
j_call: TRBJ1-4
v_call: TRBV9
d_call: NA
clone_size: NA